This TCR beta chain was observed in a study of chemoradiotherapy in HPV16-positive cancers. The table came from immunoSEQ multiplex PCR; TCRdb's copy has only in-frame clones and leaves some out. The table includes approximately 30,000 clones, 88% detected once. Samples were taken several times over chemoradiotherapy. Trimming cost V 2 bases and J 5 bases, with 4 bases left between them. The CDR3 is 12 residues long. Germline V gene sequence: CDR1 SGDLS, CDR2 YYNGEE. Relative to its sample, this clone is medium-sized (0.01 to 0.1%). Its antigen is undetermined. The sample has other DNA sequences that encode this CDR3 too. Broader study findings: Candidate HPV-specific clones and E7-related TCR motifs grew in tumor during treatment. HPV-specific T cells were functionally defined from only two HPV16-positive patients.

The chain recombines TRBV9 with TRBJ2-2; no clear D gene. This receptor was taken from a human donor with HPV-associated anogenital cancer. Material: blood, obtained from a patient who underwent chemoradiotherapy. The CDR3 DNA reads as TGTGCCAGCAGCGTTAGAACCGGGGAGCTGTTTTTT. Protein sequence: CASSVRTGELFF.